Here is one TCR beta chain with its context. This entry belongs to a study of blood T cell repertoires in COVID-19. Assay: immunoSEQ multiplex PCR; the TCRdb copy retains only in-frame clones and omits some. The sample yields 250,000 or so clones, approximately 81% seen once. Participants' reported clinical history set cohort assignment. Someone with COVID-19 had been met by exposed participants within 2 weeks before study entry. Germline trimming cut 2 bases from V and 4 bases from J; bases unmatched to any gene: 4. Germline V gene sequence: CDR1 GTSNPN, CDR2 SVGIG (reference sequence). The CDR3 is made up of 13 amino acids.

The receptor was isolated from a woman in her forties or fifties who had been exposed to COVID-19. The chain recombines TRBV30 with TRBJ2-5; TRBD1 matches at 7 bases. Material: PBMCs or T cells enriched from blood (not recorded which). CDR3 coding DNA: TGTGCCTGGAGTCCAGGGGGATCAGAGACCCAGTACTTC. Translated, it gives CAWSPGGSETQYF.